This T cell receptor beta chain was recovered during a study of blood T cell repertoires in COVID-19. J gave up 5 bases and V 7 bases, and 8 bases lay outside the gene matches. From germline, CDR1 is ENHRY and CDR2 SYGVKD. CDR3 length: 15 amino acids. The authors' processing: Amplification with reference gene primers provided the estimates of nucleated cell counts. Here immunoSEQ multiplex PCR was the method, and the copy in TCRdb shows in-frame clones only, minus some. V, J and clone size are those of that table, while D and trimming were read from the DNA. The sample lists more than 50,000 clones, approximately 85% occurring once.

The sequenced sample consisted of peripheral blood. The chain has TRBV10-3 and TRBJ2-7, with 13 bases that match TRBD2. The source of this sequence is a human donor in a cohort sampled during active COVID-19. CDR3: CAITHTSGGADEQYF. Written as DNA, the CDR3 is TGTGCCATCACCCATACTAGCGGGGGGGCCGACGAGCAGTACTTC.